This passage covers 5 T cell receptor beta chains from one sample sequenced in a study of cytomegalovirus exposure and HLA in healthy donors. Use of 60 Vbeta and 13 Jbeta primers characterized the PCR. Profiling relied on immunoSEQ multiplex PCR, and the TCRdb table lists in-frame clones only, not all of them. The data show 150,000 to 200,000 clones, with 84% seen just once and approximately 0.25% held by the top ten. The material sequenced was PBMCs. The origin of the receptors is a boy aged 5-17 years in good health and CMV-seronegative.

V gene TRBV28 combines with J gene TRBJ2-7, with 7 bases fitting TRBD2. There are 17 residues in the CDR3. Germline CDR1 reads MDHEN; CDR2 reads SYDVKM. V shed 3 bases, J shed 3 bases, and the junction held 14 bases outside the gene matches. CDR3 protein: CASSFRLAIDPNYEQYF. The CDR3 bases are TGTGCCAGCAGTTTTCGACTAGCTATAGACCCCAACTACGAGCAGTACTTC.

V usage is TRBV2 and J usage is TRBJ1-2; no firm D call. CDR3 length: 15 amino acids. Germline assignment: CDR1 SNHLY and CDR2 FYNNEI. Between the trimmed V and J ends, which lost 1 base and 4 bases, there was a span of 13 bases. CDR3 in amino acids: CASSEEAGGPYGYTF. The CDR3 bases are TGTGCCAGCAGTGAAGAGGCAGGAGGACCCTATGGCTACACCTTC.

The chain combines TRBV7-6 with TRBJ2-3; D not certain. The CDR3 has 14 amino acids. Germline assignment: CDR1 SGHVS and CDR2 FNYEAQ. Trimming stripped 2 bases from V and 0 bases from J, with 6 bases between. CDR3 loop: CASSLSVSTDTQYF. The CDR3 bases are TGTGCCAGCAGCTTATCCGTTAGCACAGATACGCAGTATTTT.

The J gene is TRBJ2-7, the V gene TRBV11-2; 9 bases match TRBD2. The germline V gene encodes CDR1 SGHAT and CDR2 FQNNGV. Trimming at V came to 1 base and at J to 6 bases, leaving 7 bases not matched to a gene. This CDR3 is 15 amino acids long. The DNA for the CDR3 is TGTGCCAGCAGCTTAGTTTCTCGAGCGGGAGGCGAGCAGTACTTC. Translation gives CASSLVSRAGGEQYF.

There are a few counts of this clone. The sample holds other DNA sequences that translate to the same CDR3. This rearrangement joins TRBV15 to TRBJ1-5, with unresolved D. Trimming took off 0 bases at V and 7 bases at J, with 4 bases between the two ends. The germline gives CDR1 LNHNV, CDR2 YYDKDF (reference sequence). The CDR3 has 12 residues. The CDR3 DNA reads as TGTGCCACCAGCAGAGATCGGCAGCCCCAGCATTTT. Translating gives CATSRDRQPQHF.